These T cell receptor beta chains were read from a single sample in a study of T cell changes during pregnancy in multiple sclerosis. The method was immunoSEQ multiplex PCR; TCRdb's version includes in-frame clones alone and lacks a portion of them. This sample yields roughly 52,000 clones, of which approximately 92% are seen a single time; roughly 0.25% belongs to the top ten. Material: CD4+ T cells from peripheral blood mononuclear cells, obtained in the third trimester of pregnancy. All receptors derive from a female donor with multiple sclerosis, enrolled in a pregnancy study. Each CDR3 is given with its conserved first and last residue. Each record gives: clone size, J gene, V gene, CDR3 protein. Only some rows state a clone size, as once, few, many or a class for expanded clones.

>once|TRBJ1-5|TRBV19
CASSISGISNQPQHF
>.|TRBJ2-2|TRBV2
CAMNPGQIGELFF
>.|TRBJ2-5|TRBV6-5
CASSSAGVQETQYF
>.|TRBJ2-5|TRBV2
CASSEEGQGGTQYF
>.|TRBJ1-5|TRBV6-1
CASSPTGGNQPQHF
>.|TRBJ2-2|TRBV9
CASSVGQGNAGELFF
>once|TRBJ1-2|TRBV7-7
CASSPFQGANYGYTF
>.|TRBJ2-1|TRBV5-1
CASSLLTSGGFNEQFF
>.|TRBJ1-1|TRBV11-1
CASSFGATGDTEAFF
>.|TRBJ2-5|TRBV5-4
CASSPGQGRGQETQYF
>.|TRBJ1-1|TRBV11-3
CASSSNGGSTEAFF
>.|TRBJ2-3|TRBV30
CAWSPGSGGPTDTQYF
>.|TRBJ2-1|TRBV28
CASSLVAGGPGNEQFF
>.|TRBJ2-2|TRBV27
CASSYSVNTGELFF
>.|TRBJ1-1|TRBV28
CASSFGDRVGTEAFF
>.|TRBJ1-2|TRBV18
CASSPLAANYGYTF
>.|TRBJ2-1|TRBV7-3
CASSERLAGVDEQFF
>.|TRBJ2-1|TRBV7-7
CASSLGTSGSNEQFF
>.|TRBJ2-3|TRBV5-4
CATSTSGRTDTQYF
>.|TRBJ2-6|TRBV4-1
CASSQEDRVSGANVLTF
>.|TRBJ2-1|TRBV11-2
CASSLSRGTYNEQFF
>.|TRBJ1-3|TRBV5-6
CASSGGHRSGNTIYF
>.|TRBJ1-1|TRBV6-1
CASSGWTGGTEAFF
>.|TRBJ2-2|TRBV15
CATSRDRLANTGELFF
>.|TRBJ2-1|TRBV29-1
CSVPGTGGYNEQFF
>.|TRBJ1-1|TRBV5-4
CASTQSPAGHTEAFF
>.|TRBJ2-7|TRBV30
CAWSVMSGTGGGGQYF
>.|TRBJ2-3|TRBV5-1
CASSLGQLAVETDTQYF
>.|TRBJ1-1|TRBV28
CASSTGALRGFF
>.|TRBJ2-3|TRBV5-1
CASSLDRELSTDTQYF
>once|TRBJ1-4|TRBV7-9
CASRSGTGDEKLFF
>.|TRBJ1-1|TRBV7-3
CASSLSGAGTEAFF
>.|TRBJ1-1|TRBV27
CASSLIGGGASEAFF
>.|TRBJ2-5|TRBV6-1
CASSEKTPQETQYF
>.|TRBJ1-2|TRBV6-5
CASSYLGQGAAGYTF
>.|TRBJ1-3|TRBV19
CASSSTGDSGNTIYF
>.|TRBJ1-1|TRBV7-8
CASSFLPLPVEAFF
>.|TRBJ1-4|TRBV19
CASSLGQGSEKLFF
>once|TRBJ2-5|TRBV1
CTSSHLRGTSKTQYF
>.|TRBJ2-1|TRBV5-1
CASSELAAGNEQFF
>.|TRBJ1-1|TRBV7-9
CASSGPNGGTEAFF
>.|TRBJ1-2|TRBV5-6
CASSSAPAGNYGYTF
>few|TRBJ1-1|TRBV7-9
CASSSQAGQPLNTEAFF
>.|TRBJ1-2|TRBV2
CASSERNYGYTF
>.|TRBJ2-4|TRBV5-1
CASSSGLAKNIQYF
>.|TRBJ2-1|TRBV7-3
CASSLTGGRSYNEQFF
>.|TRBJ1-1|TRBV27
CASSPNSGGSEAFF
>.|TRBJ2-1|TRBV7-3
CASSPRSGRAYNEQFF
>once|TRBJ1-5|TRBV6-5
CASSPHSEGNQPQHF
>.|TRBJ1-1|TRBV28
CASSPGTGENTEAFF
>.|TRBJ1-1|TRBV11-2
CASSVAGGTEAFF
>.|TRBJ1-2|TRBV18
CASSPGGEGAFYGYTF